The T cell receptor beta chain under discussion was sequenced for a study of cytomegalovirus exposure and HLA in healthy donors. This CDR3 contains 13 residues. The germline gives CDR1 SGHAT, CDR2 FQNNGV. V dropped 7 bases and J dropped 8 bases, with 17 bases sitting between them. The PCR was carried out with 60 Vbeta primers and 13 Jbeta primers. The table came from immunoSEQ multiplex PCR; TCRdb's copy has only in-frame clones and leaves some out. The sample lists some 150,000 clones; roughly 77% were seen once. The gene calls are TRBV11-2 and TRBJ1-1, with a weak D call TRBD1 (5 bases). Specimen: PBMCs. The sequence was collected from a man aged 30 to 39 in good health and CMV-seronegative. The CDR3: CASITRDSGEAFF. DNA of the CDR3: TGTGCCAGCATCACCAGGGATTCTGGGGAAGCTTTCTTT.